This TCR beta chain was sequenced during a study of molecular identifiers for immune sequencing clone quantification. Broader study findings: Over 99% of effector molecules, yet under 1% of naive-cell molecules, were held by clones above 20 RNA copies.

J was trimmed by 0 bases and V by 0 bases; bases with no gene match: 3. Germline V gene lookup returns CDR1 SGDLS and CDR2 YYNGEE. The CDR3 contains 15 residues. It was with previously described methods and listed TCR primers that bulk TCR libraries were made. MiXCR was run by TCRdb on the PCR reads, yielding one entry per CDR3 protein. The top ten clones hold 0.65% to 0.95% of a sample with a few hundred thousand distinct CDR3 sequences, 20% to 25% of them seen once. This clonotype was seen many times. The antigen is undetermined. The material sequenced was naive CD8+ T cells from blood, with Jurkat cell RNA spiked in. The subset is: FACS-sorted CD8+CD4-CCR7+CD45RA+ naive T cells. The V call is TRBV9, the J call TRBJ2-7, with 7 bases fitting TRBD1. The receptor was derived from a human donor in good health. Some libraries in this study had Jurkat cell RNA spiked in. The CDR3 sequence: CASSVEGTVSYEQYF. The CDR3 DNA follows: TGTGCCAGCAGCGTAGAGGGGACAGTCTCCTACGAGCAGTACTTC.